This TCR beta chain originates from a study of blood T cells in healthy people across ages. V was pared by 6 bases and J by 7 bases, with 6 bases of the junction left unmatched. The germline V gene has CDR1 SQVTM and CDR2 ANQGSEA. The CDR3 runs to 11 residues. This clonotype was seen repeatedly, ten times or more. Combining a sample-barcoded 5' primer with a J-beta primer mix, a second PCR ran for about 7 to 11 cycles. One entry per CDR3 protein, called by TCRdb with MiXCR from the 5' RACE reads. Of more than 500,000 distinct CDR3 sequences listed, roughly a quarter are singletons. These sequences were also reported in another study, on T cells of mothers and their children.

Sequencing was carried out using blood. This chain joins TRBV29-1 and TRBJ2-7; 7 positions agree with TRBD1. This clonotype originated in a boy between 2 and 10 years old in good health. CDR3 DNA: TGCAGCGTCAATACAGGGGTGGAGCAGTACTTC. This encodes CSVNTGVEQYF.